This passage covers 6 T cell receptor beta chains from one sample sequenced in a study of shared clonotypes between healthy human individuals. Sequencing used immunoSEQ multiplex PCR; TCRdb keeps in-frame clones, though not all of them. The table lists some 1.5 million clones, around 97% of them singletons, with over 1% in the top ten. Sequenced: naive CD4+ T cells sorted from blood. Sample subset: CD45RA+ positively selected. These receptors were taken from a man aged 25-45 years in good health.

The rearrangement joins TRBV10-1 to TRBJ2-7; 7 nucleotides align to TRBD1. From germline, CDR1 is WNHNN and CDR2 SYGVQD (reference sequence). This CDR3 is 17 amino acids long. With 0 bases clipped from V and 1 base from J, the junction kept 9 bases outside the gene matches. The CDR3 region is CASSESKQGPSSYEQYF. CDR3 sequence (DNA): TGCGCCAGCAGTGAGTCGAAACAGGGGCCATCTTCCTACGAGCAGTACTTC.

The chain has TRBV18 and TRBJ2-7, with no clear D. Germline V gene lookup returns CDR1 KGHSH and CDR2 LQKENI. V lost 5 bases and J 4 bases, leaving 9 bases between the germline ends. The CDR3 covers 12 residues. CDR3 in DNA: TGTGCCAGCTCAATAGAGGAATACGAGCAGTACTTC. This gives the protein CASSIEEYEQYF.

V gene TRBV7-6 combines with J gene TRBJ1-1, with TRBD1 matching over 9 bases. The CDR3 runs 17 residues. Looked up from germline, CDR1 is SGHVS and CDR2 is FNYEAQ. V shed 6 bases, J shed 6 bases, and the junction held 17 bases outside the gene matches. The CDR3 DNA follows: TGTGCCAGCAGTTCCTCTTTGGGGACAGGGACAGTGGCTGAAGCTTTCTTT. Translation gives CASSSSLGTGTVAEAFF.

The rearrangement uses TRBV6-5 and TRBJ2-1; 9 bases fit TRBD2. The germline gives CDR1 MNHEY, CDR2 SVGAGI. Germline trimming cut 0 bases from V and 7 bases from J; bases unmatched to any gene: 4. The CDR3 has 15 residues. Written as DNA, the CDR3 is TGTGCCAGCAGTTACTCGGGACTAGCAGTGAATGAGCAGTTCTTC. This encodes CASSYSGLAVNEQFF.

The chain recombines TRBV19 with TRBJ1-2; the D is unclear. The CDR3 loop spans 16 amino acids. V lost 4 bases and J 3 bases, leaving 18 bases between the germline ends. Looked up from germline, CDR1 is LNHDA and CDR2 is SQIVND (reference sequence). The CDR3 loop is CASSTDPGIQYYGYTF. For the CDR3, the DNA is TGTGCCAGTAGTACAGACCCCGGAATACAGTACTATGGCTACACCTTC.

V gene TRBV6-4 combines with J gene TRBJ2-1, with TRBD2 matching 7 bases. The V gene's germline CDR1 is MRHNA and CDR2 SNTAGT. With V trimmed by 5 bases and J by 7 bases, 8 bases remained unmatched. The CDR3 contains 14 residues. The CDR3 DNA reads TGTGCCAGCAGTAACCCGGGGGGTAATAATGAGCAGTTCTTC. The encoded protein is CASSNPGGNNEQFF.